Listed here are 11 T cell receptor beta chains from one sample, sequenced in a study of shared clonotypes between healthy human individuals. The naive CD8 population came from CD45RO-negative cells selected for CCR7, without terminally differentiated effector memory CD45RA+ cells. Sequenced by immunoSEQ multiplex PCR; TCRdb stores in-frame clones only, minus some. This sample has about 820,000 clones, with 80% to 95% found just once. Sequencing input: naive CD8+ T cells sorted from blood. These receptors all stem from a man aged 25-45 years in good health.

The J gene is TRBJ2-7, the V gene TRBV7-2, with D hard to call. The CDR3 consists of 11 residues. CDR1 and CDR2 (germline): SGHTA, FQGNSA. Trimming shortened V by 1 base and J by 5 bases, and 3 bases separated the two germline ends. CDR3 in amino acids: CASSLVHEQYF. The CDR3 nucleotides read TGTGCCAGCAGCTTAGTCCACGAGCAGTACTTC.

This chain links TRBV28 with TRBJ2-1, with a tentative D call TRBD2 (5 bases). The CDR3 extends over 14 amino acids. V lost 5 bases, J lost 10 bases, and 18 bases lay in between. Germline CDR1 is MDHEN and CDR2 is SYDVKM. The CDR3 here is CASSRKLVHHEQFF. CDR3 nucleotides: TGTGCCAGCAGTCGAAAACTAGTTCACCACGAGCAGTTCTTC.

The chain has TRBV7-2 and TRBJ2-1, with D hard to call. Germline values: CDR1 SGHTA, CDR2 FQGNSA. This CDR3 comprises 15 residues. Trimming pared 3 bases from V and 0 bases from J, leaving 9 bases between. CDR3 nucleotides: TGTGCCAGCAGCTTTAGGGCGAGCTCCTACAATGAGCAGTTCTTC. This encodes CASSFRASSYNEQFF.

The V gene is TRBV28, the J gene TRBJ2-7; unclear D gene. Germline V lookup: CDR1 MDHEN, CDR2 SYDVKM. The germline V and J ends were trimmed by 8 bases and 0 bases, with 11 bases remaining between them. The CDR3 spans 13 residues. CDR3 loop: CASDTLSSYEQYF. Here the CDR3 DNA reads TGTGCCAGCGATACCTTGAGCTCCTACGAGCAGTACTTC.

This chain joins TRBV10-1 and TRBJ1-4; TRBD1 is a possible D gene (6 bases). CDR3 length: 14 residues. The V gene's germline CDR1 is WNHNN and CDR2 SYGVQD (reference sequence). V was pared by 2 bases and J by 8 bases, with 12 bases between. In nucleotides, the CDR3 is TGCGCCAGCAGTGAGGGGGACGGGGGCGAAAAACTGTTTTTT. This translates into CASSEGDGGEKLFF.

The chain carries TRBV13 and TRBJ1-4; D call uncertain. The ends were cut back, 3 bases at V and 5 bases at J, with 7 bases in the middle. Germline CDR1 and CDR2: PRHDT and FYEKMQ (reference sequence). The CDR3 length is 13 residues. The CDR3 sequence: CASSFWGNEKLFF. The CDR3 nucleotides read TGTGCCAGCAGCTTTTGGGGAAATGAAAAACTGTTTTTT.

The chain combines TRBV27 with TRBJ2-7, with 11 nucleotides matching TRBD2. Germline-derived CDR1 and CDR2 are MNHEY and SMNVEV (reference sequence). V dropped 8 bases and J dropped 2; count of bases not matched to a gene: 2. CDR3 length: 13 amino acids. The CDR3 DNA follows: TGTGCCAGCGGACTAGCGGGCCCCTACGAGCAGTACTTC. Translating gives CASGLAGPYEQYF.

The CDR3 nucleotides read TGTGCCAGCAGTCCCGAGGCGGGACCTCACAATGAGCAGTTCTTC. This sequence encodes CASSPEAGPHNEQFF. The chain couples TRBV5-8 to TRBJ2-1, with D maybe TRBD2 (6 bases). Deletions cut 5 bases from V and 5 bases from J, with 17 bases between. There are 15 residues in the CDR3. Germline assignment: CDR1 SGHTS and CDR2 YDEGEE.

This chain uses TRBV19 with TRBJ2-7; D ambiguous. The germline CDR1 and CDR2 sequences are LNHDA and SQIVND (reference sequence). V lost 3 bases, J lost 0 bases, and 9 bases lay in between. This CDR3 is 14 amino acids long. In nucleotides, the CDR3 is TGTGCCAGTAGTATTTACGAGAGCTCCTACGAGCAGTACTTC. This sequence encodes CASSIYESSYEQYF.

The chain joins TRBV4-3 to TRBJ1-4; tentatively, D is TRBD1 (5 bases). Germline V gene data show CDR1 as LGHNA and CDR2 as YSLEER. The CDR3 covers 19 residues. V dropped 1 base and J dropped 6 bases, with 24 bases sitting between them. In DNA form, the CDR3 reads TGCGCCAGCAGCCAAGTATACACAGGAGAATCAGTCTGGGATGAAAAACTGTTTTTT. Translation gives CASSQVYTGESVWDEKLFF.

The chain links TRBV29-1 to TRBJ2-3, with 9 positions matching TRBD2. Trimming at V came to 5 bases and at J to 2 bases, leaving 8 bases not matched to a gene. The CDR3 runs to 15 residues. Germline CDR1 reads SQVTM; CDR2 reads ANQGSEA. The CDR3 nucleotides read TGCAGCGTTCCTGGGCTAGCGGGATTCACAGATACGCAGTATTTT. Translation gives CSVPGLAGFTDTQYF.